Presented here are 22 T cell receptor beta chains from one specimen sequenced in a study of cytomegalovirus exposure and HLA in healthy donors. The PCR made use of 60 Vbeta and 13 Jbeta primers. Sequenced by immunoSEQ multiplex PCR; TCRdb stores in-frame clones only, minus some. The repertoire holds 80,000 or so clones, with 63% as singletons. Sequencing used PBMCs. The receptors come from a man aged 25 to 40 in good health and CMV-seropositive.

The chain links TRBV11-2 to TRBJ2-7, with 11 bases matching TRBD1. This CDR3 spans 14 amino acids. Germline CDR1 and CDR2: SGHAT and FQNNGV. Losses at the gene ends were 5 bases for V and 6 bases for J; bases not matched to a gene: 6. CDR3 coding DNA: TGTGCCAGCAGCCCCGGGGACAGGGGGGGCGAGCAGTACTTC. Translated, it gives CASSPGDRGGEQYF. Based on the CDR3 plus reference TRBV11-2 and TRBJ2-7, the full variable domain is EAGVAQSPRYKIIEKRQSVAFWCNPISGHATLYWYQQILGQGPKLLIQFQNNGVVDDSQLPKDRFSAERLKGVDSTLKIQPAKLEDSAVYLCASSPGDRGGEQYFGPGTRLTVT.

This chain uses TRBV19 with TRBJ2-2, with D maybe TRBD1 (6 bases). This CDR3 spans 15 amino acids. Germline values: CDR1 LNHDA, CDR2 SQIVND (reference sequence). V shed 10 bases and J shed 0 bases, with 15 bases lying between them. The DNA for the CDR3 is TGTGCCACCCACAGGGACCGCGCGAACACCGGGGAGCTGTTTTTT. This gives the protein CATHRDRANTGELFF. Complete variable domain (other parts from reference TRBV19 and TRBJ2-2): DGGITQSPKYLFRKEGQNVTLSCEQNLNHDAMYWYRQDPGQGLRLIYYSQIVNDFQKGDIAEGYSVSREKKESFPLTVTSAQKNPTAFYLCATHRDRANTGELFFGEGSRLTVL.

The chain combines TRBV19 with TRBJ1-1; D is uncertain. V was cut by 3 bases and J by 8 bases, with 10 bases left in between. The germline gives CDR1 LNHDA, CDR2 SQIVND (reference sequence). The CDR3 contains 12 residues. As DNA, the CDR3 is TGTGCCAGTAGTATCCTCGGCAGGGAAGCTTTCTTT. This codes for CASSILGREAFF. The complete variable domain, with remaining parts taken from reference TRBV19 and TRBJ1-1, reads DGGITQSPKYLFRKEGQNVTLSCEQNLNHDAMYWYRQDPGQGLRLIYYSQIVNDFQKGDIAEGYSVSREKKESFPLTVTSAQKNPTAFYLCASSILGREAFFGQGTRLTVV.

Here the CDR3 reads CSAFGGEAVHEQYF. The CDR3 region has the DNA TGCAGCGCATTCGGGGGGGAGGCCGTCCACGAGCAGTACTTC. The gene calls are TRBV29-1 and TRBJ2-7; the match to TRBD2 covers 8 bases. CDR3 length equals 14 residues. After removal of 7 bases from V and 5 bases from J, the junction contained 13 bases not matched to a gene. In germline, CDR1 is SQVTM, CDR2 ANQGSEA.

This clone was observed a few times. The chain recombines TRBV5-4 with TRBJ2-1; D perhaps matches TRBD2 (5 bases). Germline V gene data show CDR1 as SGHNT and CDR2 as YYREEE (reference sequence). V shed 3 bases and J shed 5 bases, with 12 bases lying between them. The CDR3 spans 14 residues. CDR3 bases: TGTGCCAGCAGCTCGGACTGGCAAGACAATGAGCAGTTCTTC. Translated, it gives CASSSDWQDNEQFF.

The CDR3 reads CASSFNIGQGSTEAFF. DNA for the CDR3: TGTGCCAGCAGCTTCAATATCGGACAGGGAAGTACTGAAGCTTTCTTT. V is TRBV5-4 and J is TRBJ1-1; 8 bases match TRBD1. V gave up 2 bases and J gave up 5 bases; unmatched junction bases: 11. Per germline, CDR1 SGHNT and CDR2 YYREEE (reference sequence). The CDR3 contains 16 residues.

This clone was detected many times. The chain links TRBV2 to TRBJ1-1; D may be TRBD1 (6 bases). V shed 5 bases and J shed 0 bases, with 13 bases lying between them. In germline, CDR1 is SNHLY, CDR2 FYNNEI. This CDR3 is built from 15 residues. The CDR3 DNA follows: TGTGCCAGCAGTAAGCGACAGGACATGAACACTGAAGCTTTCTTT. Its protein is CASSKRQDMNTEAFF.

The chain links TRBV6-5 to TRBJ2-5; the D gene is possibly TRBD1 (5 bases). Germline loops: CDR1 MNHEY, CDR2 SVGAGI. V lost 5 bases and J 2 bases, leaving 6 bases between the germline ends. The CDR3 spans 12 residues. The CDR3 loop reads CASSTGQETQYF. The CDR3 nucleotides read TGTGCCAGCAGTACAGGACAAGAGACCCAGTACTTC.

The rearrangement links TRBV7-8 to TRBJ1-6; tentatively, D is TRBD1 (6 bases). CDR1 is SGHVS and CDR2 is FQNEAQ in the germline V gene. CDR3 size: 15 residues. Trimming removed 1 base at V and 8 bases at J, with 12 bases between. CDR3 in amino acids: CASSLESGGDSPLHF. The CDR3 DNA sequence: TGTGCCAGCAGCTTAGAGTCTGGGGGCGATTCACCCCTCCACTTT. The full variable domain, its missing parts supplied by reference TRBV7-8 and TRBJ1-6, is GAGVSQSPRYKVAKRGQDVALRCDPISGHVSLFWYQQALGQGPEFLTYFQNEAQLDKSGLPSDRFFAERPEGSVSTLKIQRTQQEDSAVYLCASSLESGGDSPLHFGNGTRLTVT.

This chain links TRBV7-2 with TRBJ2-7; 7 bases align to TRBD1. Per the germline V gene, CDR1 is SGHTA and CDR2 is FQGNSA. The ends lost 1 base at V and 2 bases at J; junction bases unmatched: 5. This CDR3 comprises 15 residues. DNA for the CDR3: TGTGCCAGCAGCTTAGATTCGGGACAGACCTACGAGCAGTACTTC. It codes for CASSLDSGQTYEQYF.

This clone was observed a handful of times. This sequence joins TRBV10-1 and TRBJ2-3, with 9 bases fitting TRBD2. V shed 9 bases, J shed 6 bases, and the junction held 10 bases outside the gene matches. The germline V gene has CDR1 WNHNN and CDR2 SYGVQD (reference sequence). The CDR3 length is 14 residues. CDR3 DNA sequence: TGCGCCAGAGAAGAGGGACTAGCATACGATACGCAGTATTTT. It specifies CAREEGLAYDTQYF.

V usage is TRBV7-9 and J usage is TRBJ2-1; 9 nucleotides line up with TRBD2. This CDR3 spans 15 amino acids. CDR1 is SEHNR, CDR2 FQNEAQ, per germline (reference sequence). The V segment lost 2 bases and the J segment 5 bases; nucleotides outside the gene matches: 4. In nucleotides, the CDR3 is TGTGCCAGCAGCTTACCGGCGGGAGGGGACAATGAGCAGTTCTTC. This encodes CASSLPAGGDNEQFF.

This clone was picked up a small number of times. The chain joins TRBV4-3 to TRBJ1-1; 7 positions match TRBD1. The CDR3 covers 15 residues. Germline values: CDR1 LGHNA, CDR2 YSLEER. The V gene end was trimmed by 3 bases and the J gene end by 7 bases; junction bases not matched to a gene: 11. The CDR3 coding sequence is TGCGCCAGCAGCCAGGGCTCAGGGGGAATCAATGAAGCTTTCTTT. Protein sequence: CASSQGSGGINEAFF.

Only a few counts were recorded for this clone. The J gene is TRBJ2-3, the V gene TRBV6-4; a weak D match, TRBD1 (6 bases). Trimming cost V 6 bases and J 0 bases, with 10 bases left between them. CDR1 MRHNA and CDR2 SNTAGT come from the germline V gene. This CDR3 comprises 14 residues. CDR3 protein: CASRPGQSTDTQYF. CDR3 coding DNA: TGTGCCAGCAGACCGGGACAAAGCACAGATACGCAGTATTTT.

The rearrangement links TRBV5-1 to TRBJ1-1; no definite D call. Germline-derived CDR1 and CDR2 are SGHRS and YFSETQ. The ends were cut back, 2 bases at V and 1 base at J, with 6 bases in the middle. The CDR3 extends over 13 amino acids. This chain's CDR3 is CASSLRSNTEAFF. The CDR3 region has the DNA TGCGCCAGCAGCTTACGGTCGAACACTGAAGCTTTCTTT. The full variable domain, in which reference TRBV5-1 and TRBJ1-1 provide the parts outside the CDR3, is KAGVTQTPRYLIKTRGQQVTLSCSPISGHRSVSWYQQTPGQGLQFLFEYFSETQRNKGNFPGRFSGRQFSNSRSEMNVSTLELGDSALYLCASSLRSNTEAFFGQGTRLTVV.

The gene calls are TRBV28 and TRBJ2-1; 9 positions agree with TRBD2. CDR1 and CDR2 from the germline V gene are MDHEN and SYDVKM. CDR3 length: 16 residues. V dropped 5 bases and J dropped 4; count of bases not matched to a gene: 9. CDR3 in DNA: TGTGCCAGCAGTCTCGCGGGGGGGGAACATTACAATGAGCAGTTCTTC. Translation gives CASSLAGGEHYNEQFF. Drawing the rest from reference TRBV28 and TRBJ2-1, the complete variable domain is DVKVTQSSRYLVKRTGEKVFLECVQDMDHENMFWYRQDPGLGLRLIYFSYDVKMKEKGDIPEGYSVSREKKERFSLILESASTNQTSMYLCASSLAGGEHYNEQFFGPGTRLTVL.

The chain couples TRBV6-1 to TRBJ1-4, with D perhaps TRBD1 (5 bases). Germline V gene data show CDR1 as MNHNS and CDR2 as SASEGT. Trimming left V 2 bases short and J 4 bases short, with 11 bases between. The CDR3 has 15 amino acids. CDR3 bases: TGTGCCAGCAGTGAAACCAGGGCGAATAATGAAAAACTGTTTTTT. This translates into CASSETRANNEKLFF.

CDR3 nucleotides: TGTGCCAGCAGTGAACGGGGTAGAGATCAGCCCCAGCATTTT. Translation: CASSERGRDQPQHF. The chain is built from TRBV6-1 and TRBJ1-5; D unresolved. The CDR3 runs to 14 residues. V was clipped by 2 bases and J by 5 bases, with 10 bases between them. Germline loops: CDR1 MNHNS, CDR2 SASEGT.

This clone was observed a single time. The chain uses TRBV2 and TRBJ1-2, with 9 bases matching TRBD1. There are 14 residues in the CDR3. Germline CDR1 reads SNHLY; CDR2 reads FYNNEI. V dropped 5 bases and J dropped 8; count of bases not matched to a gene: 9. In DNA form, the CDR3 reads TGTGCCAGCAGTTTCCGGGACAGGGACAACGGCTACACCTTC. Its protein product is CASSFRDRDNGYTF.

The chain couples TRBV5-1 to TRBJ2-2; TRBD2 is a possible D gene (6 bases). Trimming took off 0 bases at V and 5 bases at J, with 11 bases between the two ends. CDR1 is SGHRS, CDR2 YFSETQ, per germline. This CDR3 has 15 residues. CDR3 residues: CASSLDGSRTGELFF. Written as DNA, the CDR3 is TGCGCCAGCAGCTTGGACGGGAGTCGGACCGGGGAGCTGTTTTTT.

This clone was counted once. This rearrangement joins TRBV5-4 to TRBJ2-5, with a weak D call TRBD1 (7 bases). V was cut by 4 bases and J by 4 bases, with 20 bases left in between. This CDR3 contains 16 residues. Germline V gene sequence: CDR1 SGHNT, CDR2 YYREEE (reference sequence). CDR3 nucleotides: TGTGCCAGCAGCAGCGGAGGGGGCTCCGTTCGAGAGACCCAGTACTTC. Encoded protein: CASSSGGGSVRETQYF.

This clone was picked up a small number of times. The rearrangement links TRBV7-9 to TRBJ2-3; 7 bases map to TRBD2. Germline CDR1 and CDR2: SEHNR and FQNEAQ (reference sequence). Germline trimming cut 3 bases from V and 2 bases from J; bases unmatched to any gene: 11. CDR3 length: 17 amino acids. CDR3 protein: CASSFPVLGGNTDTQYF. The CDR3 bases are TGTGCCAGCAGCTTCCCTGTTTTGGGGGGGAACACAGATACGCAGTATTTT.